This entry describes one T cell receptor beta chain. This entry comes from a study of T cell changes during pregnancy in multiple sclerosis. The CDR3 is 15 residues long. J was trimmed by 4 bases and V by 5 bases; bases with no gene match: 5. Germline assignment: CDR1 SGHAT and CDR2 FQNNGV. Clones were read by immunoSEQ multiplex PCR, and TCRdb kept only the in-frame ones, dropping some. Here the sample spans about 30,000 clones, 85% to 90% being singletons. The chain uses TRBV11-2 and TRBJ2-6; 7 positions agree with TRBD1. Sequencing was performed on CD4+ T cells from peripheral blood mononuclear cells, taken in the third trimester of pregnancy. The clonotype was recovered from a female donor in good health, enrolled as a control in a pregnancy study. In DNA form, the CDR3 reads TGTGCCAGCAGCAATGACAGGGTCGGGGCCAACGTCCTGACTTTC. Translating gives CASSNDRVGANVLTF.